These 13 T cell receptor beta chains came from one sample sequenced in a study of T cells expressing NK-cell markers. TCRdb reprocessed the 5' RACE reads and keeps a single row for each CDR3 protein, giving no DNA. Its clone listing holds roughly 5,000 distinct CDR3 sequences. The sample consisted of blood T cells: a sorted CD56 or NKG2C T cell subset, CD4+ or CD8+ T cells, or bulk PBMC T cells (not recorded which). These receptors were collected from a man between 18 and 35 years old in good health.

The gene calls are TRBV9 and TRBJ1-2. This CDR3 region has 15 residues. The germline V gene has CDR1 SGDLS and CDR2 YYNGEE. CDR3 amino acids: CASSVGVGENYGYTF.

The rearrangement uses TRBV20-1 and TRBJ2-5; with no DNA, the TCRdb D assignment of TRBD1 cannot be verified. Germline lookup yields CDR1 DFQATT and CDR2 SNEGSKA (reference sequence). The CDR3 loop spans 18 amino acids. CDR3 protein: CSARIWGSGREQQETQYF.

V gene TRBV27 combines with J gene TRBJ2-1; TCRdb lists TRBD2, though no DNA is available to test this call. Germline values: CDR1 MNHEY, CDR2 SMNVEV (reference sequence). The CDR3 runs to 17 residues. The CDR3: CASSLSAGTSGYNEQFF.

The rearrangement uses TRBV20-1 and TRBJ2-1; checking the TCRdb D call of TRBD2 is not possible without DNA. Germline CDR1 reads DFQATT; CDR2 reads SNEGSKA (reference sequence). This CDR3 region has 14 residues. The chain's CDR3 is CSARDPRLDNEQFF.

Considering frequency, this clonotype is medium-sized. The gene calls are TRBV3-1 and TRBJ2-2; TCRdb outputs TRBD1, but without DNA this stays unchecked. Germline CDR1 reads LGHDT; CDR2 reads YNNKEL (reference sequence). The CDR3 runs to 16 residues. The CDR3 here is CASSPARDPHTGELFF.

The rearrangement joins TRBV6-1 to TRBJ1-1; the D gene TCRdb calls, TRBD1, cannot be checked with no DNA. The CDR3 runs to 12 residues. In germline, CDR1 is MNHNS, CDR2 SASEGT. The CDR3: CAGDGGATEAFF.

The chain links TRBV10-3 to TRBJ1-1; TCRdb proposes TRBD1, but this gene call is untestable without DNA. Per germline, CDR1 ENHRY and CDR2 SYGVKD. The CDR3 extends over 18 amino acids. The CDR3 loop reads CAISHLRDNPDKNTEAFF.

V usage is TRBV4-2 and J usage is TRBJ2-7; absent DNA, TCRdb's TRBD2 call cannot be checked. Germline V CDR1 and CDR2: LGHNA, YNFKEQ. This CDR3 has 16 amino acids. The CDR3 loop is CASSQEGASVSYEQYF.

This chain joins TRBV7-9 and TRBJ2-2; with no DNA, the TCRdb D assignment of TRBD1 cannot be verified. This CDR3 region has 13 residues. Germline V gene data show CDR1 as SEHNR and CDR2 as FQNEAQ (reference sequence). This chain's CDR3 is CASSPGHTGELFF.

The gene calls are TRBV6-1 and TRBJ2-5; TCRdb proposes TRBD1, but this gene call is untestable without DNA. This CDR3 is 14 amino acids long. Germline-derived CDR1 and CDR2 are MNHNS and SASEGT. CDR3 amino acids: CASSEPPGGETQYF.

The chain is built from TRBV7-2 and TRBJ2-1. CDR3 size: 13 residues. Germline loops: CDR1 SGHTA, CDR2 FQGNSA. The CDR3 loop reads CASSLGHHNEQFF.

This chain uses TRBV20-1 with TRBJ2-1; TCRdb outputs TRBD1, but without DNA this stays unchecked. The V gene's germline CDR1 is DFQATT and CDR2 SNEGSKA (reference sequence). This CDR3 has 13 amino acids. Here the CDR3 reads CSGAAPLSNEQFF.

The V call is TRBV24-1, the J call TRBJ1-5; with no DNA, the TCRdb D assignment of TRBD1 cannot be verified. CDR3 length: 14 amino acids. Germline CDR1 is KGHDR and CDR2 is SFDVKD. CDR3 amino acids: CATSDLETGQHQHF.